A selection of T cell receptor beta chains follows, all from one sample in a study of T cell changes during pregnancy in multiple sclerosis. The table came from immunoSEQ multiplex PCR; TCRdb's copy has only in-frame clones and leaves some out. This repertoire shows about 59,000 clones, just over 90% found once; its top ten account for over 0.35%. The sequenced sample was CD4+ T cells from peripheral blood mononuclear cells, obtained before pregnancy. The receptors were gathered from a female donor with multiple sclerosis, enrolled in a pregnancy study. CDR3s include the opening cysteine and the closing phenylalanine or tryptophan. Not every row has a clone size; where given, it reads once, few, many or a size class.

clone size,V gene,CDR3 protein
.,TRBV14,CASSQRAGAGAGYTF
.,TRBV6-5,CASGGTDAYEQYF
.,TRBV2,CASTTPGLALGTDTQYF
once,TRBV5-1,CASSAAGGSTDTQYF
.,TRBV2,CATLANPEQYF
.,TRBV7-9,CASSPDLLTGEIQTQYF
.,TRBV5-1,CASKRPGQGGEKLFF
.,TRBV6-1,CASSESIAGGRGGYTF
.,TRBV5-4,CASSLSGGRGETQYF
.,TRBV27,CATIDKAGGKTVQGRVTDTQYF
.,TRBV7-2,CASSSTGTRTEQYF
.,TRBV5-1,CASSLEGQGYNSPLHF
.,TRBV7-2,CASSFTSIDNYGYTF
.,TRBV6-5,CASSYSRLQGYEQYF
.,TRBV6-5,CASSYVGQGNTEAFF
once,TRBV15,CATSRDRGRGGRANEQFF
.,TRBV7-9,CASSSTQDRGAGGNTIYF
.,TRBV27,CASSLQRGRVNEQFF
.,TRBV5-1,CASSLNAAANTGELFF
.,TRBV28,CASSWESGTSGVSTDTQYF
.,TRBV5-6,CASSLVTRGSTDTQYF
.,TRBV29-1,CSVGTGTSGIEQYF
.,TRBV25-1,CASTPGEGYGYTF
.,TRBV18,CASSPQRAGAYNEQFF
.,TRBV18,CASSPLDRGETQYF
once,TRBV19,CASSMTGAAGYTF
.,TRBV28,CASDSYDNEQFF
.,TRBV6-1,CASNGGYEQYF
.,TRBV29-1,CSAEGTSGRLGNEQFF
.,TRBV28,CASSRAGTASYEQYF
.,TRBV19,CASSIAESYEQYF